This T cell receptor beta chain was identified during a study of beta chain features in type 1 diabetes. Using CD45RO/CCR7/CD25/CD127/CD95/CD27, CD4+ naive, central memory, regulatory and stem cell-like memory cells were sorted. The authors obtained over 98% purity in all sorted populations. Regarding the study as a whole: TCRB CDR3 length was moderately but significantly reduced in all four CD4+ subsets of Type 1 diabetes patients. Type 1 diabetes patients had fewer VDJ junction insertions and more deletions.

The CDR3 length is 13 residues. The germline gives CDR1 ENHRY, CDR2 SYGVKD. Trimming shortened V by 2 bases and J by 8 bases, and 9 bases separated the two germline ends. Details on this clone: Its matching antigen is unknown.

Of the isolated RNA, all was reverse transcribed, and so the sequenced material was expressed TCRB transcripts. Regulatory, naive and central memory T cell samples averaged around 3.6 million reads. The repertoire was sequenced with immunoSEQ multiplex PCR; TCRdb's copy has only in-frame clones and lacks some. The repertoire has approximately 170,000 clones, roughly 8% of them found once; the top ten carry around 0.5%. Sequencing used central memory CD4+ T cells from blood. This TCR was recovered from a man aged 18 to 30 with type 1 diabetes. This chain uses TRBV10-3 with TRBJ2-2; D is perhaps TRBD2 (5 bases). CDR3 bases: TGTGCCATCAGTGAGCGGGATAGAGGGGAGCTGTTTTTT. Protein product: CAISERDRGELFF.